Below are 27 T cell receptor beta chains sequenced from a single sample in a study of regulatory T cells in long-lasting Graves disease. Building of the TCR beta libraries involved iRepertoire HTBI primers and Arm-PCR of CDR3 regions. TCRdb re-derived calls from the multiplex PCR reads in MiXCR, one entry per CDR3 protein. This sample has 300,000 to 350,000 distinct CDR3 sequences; less than 20% occur once, and the top ten carry 29%. Noted time point: persistent/refractory GD, antithyroid drugs over 5 years with positive TRAb. TCR sequences were obtained from RNA taken from PBMCs. The material sequenced was peripheral blood mononuclear cells (PBMCs), taken when the disease was refractory, from a patient treated with antithyroid drugs. These TCRs come from a female donor with Graves disease.

There are a few counts of this clonotype. The rearrangement joins TRBV7-9 to TRBJ1-3, with D unclear. CDR3 size: 16 residues. Trimming shortened V by 0 bases and J by 4 bases, and 13 bases separated the two germline ends. Germline CDR1 and CDR2: SEHNR and FQNEAQ (reference sequence). The CDR3 loop is CASSLAGWVAGNTIYF. In nucleotides, the CDR3 is TGTGCCAGCAGCTTAGCTGGATGGGTAGCCGGAAACACCATATATTTT.

V is TRBV29-1 and J is TRBJ1-6; 9 nucleotides align to TRBD1. Germline loops: CDR1 SQVTM, CDR2 ANQGSEA. Losses at the gene ends were 4 bases for V and 4 bases for J; bases not matched to a gene: 5. This CDR3 region has 15 residues. This chain's CDR3 is CSVAVGTGYNSPLHF. The CDR3, as DNA: TGCAGCGTTGCCGTCGGGACAGGGTATAATTCACCCCTCCACTTT. Full variable domain (remainder filled in from reference TRBV29-1 and TRBJ1-6): SAVISQKPSRDICQRGTSLTIQCQVDSQVTMMFWYRQQPGQSLTLIATANQGSEATYESGFVIDKFPISRPNLTFSTLTVSNMSPEDSSIYLCSVAVGTGYNSPLHFGNGTRLTVT.

Comments on this clonotype: Only one base separates this from a far larger clonotype, so it likely reflects a read error. The conserved phenylalanine or tryptophan is not found at the CDR3 terminus, so this likely reflects a read error. The J gene is TRBJ1-2, the V gene TRBV6-2 or TRBV6-3; the match to TRBD1 covers 11 bases. The J segment lost 5 bases and the V segment lost 4 bases, leaving 6 bases of the junction unmatched. Germline V lookup: CDR1 MNHEY, CDR2 SVGEGT. The length of the CDR3 is 15 residues. This CDR3 is CASSSGTGGRYGYTL. For the CDR3, the DNA is TGTGCCAGCAGTTCCGGGACAGGGGGTCGGTATGGCTACACCCTC.

The chain recombines TRBV27 with TRBJ2-7, with unresolved D. V was clipped by 6 bases and J by 6 bases, with 9 bases between them. The germline gives CDR1 MNHEY, CDR2 SMNVEV (reference sequence). This CDR3 is built from 11 residues. The CDR3 loop is CASSDWGEQYF. The CDR3 bases are TGTGCCAGCAGCGATTGGGGCGAGCAGTACTTC.

At least ten counts were recorded for this clonotype. The chain couples TRBV2 to TRBJ2-5; perhaps D is TRBD1 or TRBD2 (6 bases each). This CDR3 spans 14 amino acids. CDR1 is SNHLY, CDR2 FYNNEI, per germline. The germline V and J ends were trimmed by 6 bases and 6 bases, with 17 bases remaining between them. The chain's CDR3 is CASSPLVGGKTQYF. The CDR3 DNA reads as TGTGCCAGCAGCCCCCTGGTCGGGGGCAAGACCCAGTACTTC.

This clonotype has at least ten counts. The chain employs TRBV5-1 and TRBJ1-1, with D possibly being TRBD1 (5 bases). CDR1 and CDR2 (germline): SGHRS, YFSETQ. The CDR3 is made up of 15 amino acids. The V end lost 3 bases, the J end lost 7 bases, and 19 bases lay between the germline ends. The CDR3 DNA sequence: TGCGCCAGCAGCTGGGGGGGTGACAGAACGGGTGAAGCTTTCTTT. This codes for CASSWGGDRTGEAFF.

This clonotype appeared once. This clone may be a read error of a much larger clone one base away. This chain connects TRBV27 to TRBJ1-4; D is undetermined. CDR1 is MNHEY and CDR2 is SMNVEV in the germline V gene (reference sequence). This CDR3 comprises 12 residues. Trimming shortened V by 8 bases and J by 8 bases, and 12 bases separated the two germline ends. CDR3 DNA sequence: TGTGCCAGCGGCACACCCGGAGAAAAACTGTTTTTT. This gives the protein CASGTPGEKLFF.

This clonotype was found many times. This chain connects TRBV12-3 or TRBV12-4 to TRBJ1-5; 12 positions agree with TRBD1. The CDR3 length is 16 residues. The J segment lost 1 base and the V segment lost 3 bases, leaving 1 base of the junction unmatched. CDR3 protein: CASSLGTGGSNQPQHF. The DNA of the CDR3 is TGTGCCAGCAGTTTGGGGACAGGGGGCAGCAATCAGCCCCAGCATTTT.

This clonotype has a count of ten or more. The chain links TRBV5-6 to TRBJ2-7; D remains ambiguous. Trimming took 1 base from V and 4 from J, leaving 12 bases between them. The CDR3 loop spans 14 amino acids. Germline CDR1 is SGHDT and CDR2 is YYEEEE. The CDR3 is CASSLFPEVYEQYF. CDR3 in DNA: TGTGCCAGCAGCTTGTTCCCCGAGGTTTACGAGCAGTACTTC.

The chain uses TRBV6-1 and TRBJ1-2; D gene unclear. Germline CDR1 MNHNS, CDR2 SASEGT. The CDR3 is 14 residues long. The V end was cut by 7 bases, the J end by 8 bases, with 20 bases between. CDR3 in amino acids: CASTKMVDLGGYTF. The CDR3 DNA is TGTGCCAGCACCAAAATGGTGGATTTGGGAGGCTACACCTTC.

This clonotype was detected many times. This sequence joins TRBV9 and TRBJ1-6, with a weak D call TRBD1 (6 bases). Germline values: CDR1 SGDLS, CDR2 YYNGEE. V gave up 3 bases and J gave up 5 bases, with 15 bases separating them. This CDR3 has 16 amino acids. The CDR3 is CASSAQTGPDNSPLHF. CDR3 coding DNA: TGTGCCAGCAGCGCCCAGACAGGTCCAGATAATTCACCCCTCCACTTT.

This clonotype was counted between two and nine times. The V call is TRBV5-5, the J call TRBJ1-1, with TRBD1 matching 7 bases. There are 14 residues in the CDR3. The V and J ends lost 4 bases and 8 bases, in that order; junction bases with no gene match: 11. Germline V gene data show CDR1 as SGHKS and CDR2 as YYEKEE (reference sequence). DNA of the CDR3: TGTGCCAGCAGCCCTCAGGGGGAAATTTCCGAAGCTTTCTTT. This gives the protein CASSPQGEISEAFF.

This chain joins TRBV24-1 and TRBJ1-4; TRBD1 aligns across 7 bases. V dropped 3 bases and J dropped 3; count of bases not matched to a gene: 3. The CDR3 runs 15 residues. Germline CDR1 is KGHDR and CDR2 is SFDVKD. For the CDR3, the DNA is TGTGCCACCAGTGATCGGACAGGTCCTAATGAAAAACTGTTTTTT. This encodes CATSDRTGPNEKLFF.

The rearrangement links TRBV20-1 to TRBJ1-5, with 9 positions matching TRBD1. The CDR3 totals 14 residues. Germline-derived CDR1 and CDR2 are DFQATT and SNEGSKA (reference sequence). The trim removed 4 bases at V and 4 bases at J, leaving 5 bases unmatched. CDR3 DNA sequence: TGCAGTGCTAAGACAGGGGGTATGAATCAGCCCCAGCATTTT. Its protein product is CSAKTGGMNQPQHF.

Concerning this clonotype: Since a much larger clone is just one base distant, this may be a read error. CDR3 DNA: TGCAGTGCTAGCCCGAGCTATGGCCACACCTTC. It yields the protein CSASPSYGHTF. The gene calls are TRBV20-1 and TRBJ1-2; D not certain. Germline lookup yields CDR1 DFQATT and CDR2 SNEGSKA (reference sequence). CDR3 length equals 11 residues.

This CDR3 reads CASRGDGNTGELFF. In DNA form, the CDR3 reads TGCGCCAGCAGGGGGGACGGGAACACCGGGGAGCTGTTTTTT. The chain carries TRBV5-1 and TRBJ2-2; D possibly matches TRBD1 or TRBD2 (5 bases each). CDR3 length: 14 amino acids. Germline CDR1 SGHRS, CDR2 YFSETQ. V shed 5 bases and J shed 1 base, with 9 bases lying between them.

V is TRBV30 and J is TRBJ1-2; a possible D gene is TRBD1 (6 bases). Trimming removed 3 bases from V and 5 bases from J, with 22 bases in between. From germline, CDR1 is GTSNPN and CDR2 SVGIG (reference sequence). The CDR3 spans 16 residues. CDR3 nucleotide sequence: TGTGCCTGGAGGGCGTATAGGGGGTCGCAGAGTTATGGCTACACCTTC. Translation gives CAWRAYRGSQSYGYTF.

This clonotype was observed a handful of times. The CDR3 DNA reads TGTGCCAGCAGCCATCGGACAGGGCCCGGGGAGCTGTTTTTT. This encodes CASSHRTGPGELFF. This rearrangement joins TRBV3-2 to TRBJ2-2; the listed D gene, TRBD1, was not tested against the DNA. TRBV3-2 is classified as a pseudogene. This CDR3 comprises 14 residues.

This clonotype was seen many times. The rearrangement joins TRBV12-3 or TRBV12-4 to TRBJ2-5; 7 nucleotides align to TRBD1. V lost 3 bases to trimming and J lost 2 bases; unmatched junction nucleotides: 21. This CDR3 has 20 residues. Written as DNA, the CDR3 is TGTGCCAGCAGTTTCGGCCTCATACCTCAGACAGGGTCAAGGCAAGAGACCCAGTACTTC. This sequence encodes CASSFGLIPQTGSRQETQYF.

With regard to this clonotype: This may arise from a read error, as a much more abundant clone is one base away. The V and J genes are TRBV2 and TRBJ1-1, with 7 positions matching TRBD1. Germline CDR1 is SNHLY and CDR2 is FYNNEI. Germline trimming cut 7 bases from V and 1 base from J; bases unmatched to any gene: 12. The CDR3 length is 16 residues. The CDR3 sequence: CASNRGGGGSNTEAFF. CDR3 sequence (DNA): TGTGCCAGCAACCGAGGGGGAGGGGGCTCGAACACTGAAGCTTTCTTT.

This clonotype came up many times. The chain joins TRBV7-8 to TRBJ1-2; D is perhaps TRBD1 (5 bases). CDR1 is SGHVS, CDR2 FQNEAQ, per germline. Trimming cost V 1 base and J 3 bases, with 12 bases left between them. The CDR3 runs 15 residues. As DNA, the CDR3 is TGTGCCAGCAGCTTAGTAAGGGGAAGGGACTATGGCTACACCTTC. This translates into CASSLVRGRDYGYTF.

This clonotype was found once. This clone may be a read error of a much larger clone one base away. The chain combines TRBV28 with TRBJ2-7; TRBD2 matches 13 bases. The V gene end was trimmed by 3 bases and the J gene end by 2 bases; junction bases not matched to a gene: 4. Germline V lookup: CDR1 MDHEN, CDR2 SYDVKM. The CDR3 contains 16 residues. In nucleotides, the CDR3 is TGTGCCAGCAGTTTCACTAGCGGGAGGGCCCCCTACGAGCAGTACTTC. Protein product: CASSFTSGRAPYEQYF.

This clonotype has ten or more counts. V gene TRBV12-3 or TRBV12-4 combines with J gene TRBJ1-5; D unresolved. The CDR3 totals 13 residues. V shed 6 bases and J shed 7 bases, with 13 bases lying between them. Written as DNA, the CDR3 is TGTGCCAGCAGCGTGACGGGGAACCAGCCCCAGCATTTT. It translates to CASSVTGNQPQHF.

V usage is TRBV29-1 and J usage is TRBJ1-1, with 7 bases aligning to TRBD1. V shed 7 bases, J shed 4 bases, and the junction held 9 bases outside the gene matches. CDR3 length equals 13 residues. CDR1 and CDR2 from the germline V gene are SQVTM and ANQGSEA. The CDR3 loop reads CSAGEGAGTEAFF. CDR3 nucleotide sequence: TGCAGCGCTGGTGAGGGGGCTGGCACTGAAGCTTTCTTT. The variable domain in full, with the rest retrieved from reference TRBV29-1 and TRBJ1-1, is SAVISQKPSRDICQRGTSLTIQCQVDSQVTMMFWYRQQPGQSLTLIATANQGSEATYESGFVIDKFPISRPNLTFSTLTVSNMSPEDSSIYLCSAGEGAGTEAFFGQGTRLTVV.

The sample holds a few counts of this clonotype. The chain carries TRBV4-2 and TRBJ1-2, with D maybe TRBD1 (6 bases). The V end lost 2 bases, the J end lost 6 bases, and 7 bases lay between the germline ends. The CDR3 loop spans 12 amino acids. Germline loops: CDR1 LGHNA, CDR2 YNFKEQ. This CDR3 reads CASSQHRDGYTF. The CDR3 bases are TGTGCCAGCAGCCAACACAGGGATGGCTACACCTTC.

J is TRBJ2-7 and V is TRBV19; 10 nucleotides agree with TRBD2. The germline CDR1 and CDR2 sequences are LNHDA and SQIVND (reference sequence). The V and J ends lost 3 bases and 2 bases, in that order; junction bases with no gene match: 1. The CDR3 extends over 14 amino acids. The CDR3 DNA reads TGTGCCAGTAGTATTCTAGCGGGGGCCTACGAGCAGTACTTC. It yields the protein CASSILAGAYEQYF.

This clonotype has more than one count but fewer than ten. The chain combines TRBV5-1 with TRBJ2-7; the match to TRBD2 covers 9 bases. Germline V gene sequence: CDR1 SGHRS, CDR2 YFSETQ. Trimming took 6 bases from V and 4 from J; bases not matched to a gene: 8. The CDR3 sequence is 14 residues long. CDR3 amino acids: CASNSGRGAYEQYF. The CDR3 DNA reads as TGCGCCAGCAATAGCGGGAGAGGTGCGTACGAGCAGTACTTC.